Detailed here is one T cell receptor (beta chain). The target of this receptor is not known. One base away there is no much larger clone; base qualities are not given. The CDR3 holds 20 amino acids from the cysteine to the phenylalanine. Only CDR3 DNA remains: 60 bases, in frame from the first base. For this chain, trimming is 6 bases at the V end and 5 bases at the J end, and the number of junction bases without a gene match is 27. The CDR1 and CDR2 encoded by the germline V gene (reference sequence) are LNHDA and SQIVND. The CDR3 regions of human TCRbeta chains were analyzed by immunosequencing. For the original study's pipeline: TCRs in the repertoires were compared against a reference library of SARS-CoV-2-specific TCRs that had been generated with the MIRA antigen-specificity platform. Breadth was defined as the fraction of unique TCRs that were SARS-CoV-2-associated. Depth was defined as the fraction of total T cells that were SARS-CoV-2-associated. Using the MIRA data, each spike-specific TCR was mapped to the spike region that the TCR reacts to and placed in a CD4 or CD8 class. Log10-transformed breadth and depth values were compared by one-way ANOVA with Sidak's multiple comparisons tests. TCRdb mirrors the immuneACCESS table, restricted to in-frame sequences. Some clones are absent from its copies; in checked studies, under half trace to an unresolved V gene, and the reason for the others is unknown. For V, J and clone size, that table is used; D and trimming come from the DNA. Counted in this sample were 100,000 to 150,000 clones; 80% to 90% of them appeared once. Of the sample, about 1.6% is held by the ten largest clones.

What the time point label conveys for this sample: baseline before first vaccination. The vaccinee samples were drawn from two UK trials, COV001 and COV002, one of which was a single-blind randomized controlled phase 2/3 trial testing AZD1222 (ChAdOx1 nCoV-19) in healthy adults. For TCRbeta chain sequencing, PBMC samples from trial participants were taken at day 0 and at day 28 after the second dose. The sample belongs to a study of T cell responses to AZD1222 COVID-19 vaccine (dated by TCRdb to the early 2020s). Looking at the study overall: AZD1222 recipients given second doses at about 4 weeks or at about 12 weeks were pooled, since spike-specific TCR depth and breadth were not found to differ between the two schedules. A total of 230 to 250 trial participants underwent TCR sequencing, of whom about 200 had received two doses of AZD1222 and some 25 had received two doses of the MenACWY control vaccine. Trial participants were enrolled into age subgroups of 18-55, 56-69 and 70-plus years, which contained about 160, 30 and 59 TCR-sequenced participants, respectively.

Overall study results and their limits: Conclusions about previously exposed vaccinees are limited, since just five or six AZD1222 recipients were seropositive for SARS-CoV-2 at baseline. No day 14 peak-response samples were available, so repertoires were characterized only after the peak T cell response. The vaccine-associated CD4 TCRs covered the entire spike protein, and the dominant responses fell in regions 160-218 and 743-854. A significant rise in spike-specific TCR breadth and depth was observed after two AZD1222 doses relative to day 0 and relative to MenACWY recipients. Participants were mostly white British, with more females than males. The authors suggested clonal diversity may have been underestimated. Reportedly, close to half of the unique spike-specific TCRs recognized epitopes lying outside the regions that are mutated in the B.1.351 and B.1.1.7 variants. In the small 56-69-year group, the increase in depth fell short of significance, most likely because of low power.

The sequence is built from TRBV19 and TRBJ1-2, with TRBD1 identical over 7 junction bases. The TCR originated in an adult in good health. The sample consisted of peripheral blood, taken on day 0 of AZD1222 vaccination. CDR3 region: CASSTPPGQRFQHTRYGYTF. The sequence in DNA is TGTGCCAGTAGCACGCCACCGGGACAGCGATTCCAACACACTCGTTATGGCTACACCTTC.